This passage covers 9 T cell receptor beta chains from one sample sequenced in a study of T cells of healthy individuals. From the 5' RACE reads, TCRdb called clonotypes with MiXCR, one entry per CDR3 protein. The sample has tens of thousands of distinct CDR3 sequences; approximately 4.8% are singletons. These receptors were collected from a female donor in good health.

CDR3 in amino acids: CASSWGSSGAGANVLTF. In DNA, the CDR3 is TGTGCCAGCAGCTGGGGGTCAAGTGGGGCCGGGGCCAACGTCCTGACTTTC. The chain employs TRBV5-8 and TRBJ2-6; D could derive from TRBD1 or TRBD2 (5 bases each). The V and J ends lost 3 bases and 4 bases respectively, with 17 bases between them. Germline CDR1 SGHTS, CDR2 YDEGEE. This CDR3 has 17 amino acids.

There are many counts of this clonotype. The chain uses TRBV20-1 and TRBJ2-7; a possible D gene is TRBD2 (7 bases). From germline, CDR1 is DFQATT and CDR2 SNEGSKA (reference sequence). Trimming shortened V by 1 base and J by 4 bases, and 26 bases separated the two germline ends. The CDR3 consists of 18 residues. The CDR3, as DNA: TGCAGTGCTAGAGTCCCACGGGATAGGGGGAGGGCTGGGTACGAGCAGTACTTC. It codes for CSARVPRDRGRAGYEQYF.

This clonotype was detected many times. This sequence joins TRBV4-3 and TRBJ2-5, with 8 bases identical to TRBD1. CDR1 and CDR2 from the germline V gene are LGHNA and YSLEER. V dropped 0 bases and J dropped 3; count of bases not matched to a gene: 0. The CDR3 spans 14 residues. Written as DNA, the CDR3 is TGCGCCAGCAGCCAAGAGACAGGGGAAGAGACCCAGTACTTC. This sequence encodes CASSQETGEETQYF.

This clonotype was seen a handful of times. The V call is TRBV24-1, the J call TRBJ2-2, with D unclear. The CDR3 covers 13 residues. Trimming shortened V by 7 bases and J by 5 bases, and 10 bases separated the two germline ends. Germline V gene data show CDR1 as KGHDR and CDR2 as SFDVKD. CDR3 DNA: TGTGCCACCAGGAGCCCTGGTACCGGGGAGCTGTTTTTT. Translating gives CATRSPGTGELFF.

This clonotype was seen many times. The chain joins TRBV7-2 to TRBJ2-1; D remains ambiguous. This CDR3 spans 15 amino acids. CDR1 is SGHTA and CDR2 is FQGNSA in the germline V gene. The ends were cut back, 1 base at V and 3 bases at J, with 10 bases in the middle. DNA of the CDR3: TGTGCCAGCAGCTTAGTAGGGAACAGCTACAATGAGCAGTTCTTC. This gives the protein CASSLVGNSYNEQFF.

This clonotype was found many times. J is TRBJ1-1 and V is TRBV4-3, with TRBD1 matching over 11 bases. Germline lookup yields CDR1 LGHNA and CDR2 YSLEER. Trimming removed 2 bases from V and 5 bases from J; junction bases left unmatched: 10. This CDR3 contains 17 residues. CDR3 amino acids: CASSQIRTGGRGTEAFF. DNA for the CDR3: TGCGCCAGCAGCCAAATAAGGACAGGGGGCCGGGGTACTGAAGCTTTCTTT.

The table lists this clonotype with many counts. The genes are TRBV7-8 and TRBJ2-5; 7 nucleotides align to TRBD2. The CDR3 is made up of 19 amino acids. CDR1 and CDR2 (germline): SGHVS, FQNEAQ. V shed 6 bases, J shed 4 bases, and the junction held 23 bases outside the gene matches. The CDR3 DNA sequence: TGTGCCAGCAGACCACCCGGCGGTACTAGCGACGAAGCGATAGAGACCCAGTACTTC. Amino acids: CASRPPGGTSDEAIETQYF.

This clonotype was seen at least ten times. The rearrangement uses TRBV6-5 and TRBJ2-6; 8 nucleotides agree with TRBD2. There are 18 residues in the CDR3. J was trimmed by 1 base and V by 5 bases; bases with no gene match: 10. Germline loops: CDR1 MNHEY, CDR2 SVGAGI. The CDR3 here is CASSPGGGSGSGANVLTF. The CDR3 bases are TGTGCCAGCAGTCCCGGGGGGGGCTCTGGTTCTGGGGCCAACGTCCTGACTTTC.

This clonotype came up a few times. The V gene is TRBV12-3 or TRBV12-4, the J gene TRBJ1-6; TRBD1 aligns across 8 bases. CDR3 length equals 15 residues. After removal of 2 bases from V and 7 bases from J, the junction contained 4 bases not matched to a gene. The CDR3 protein is CASSLIRTGNSPLHF. The CDR3 DNA reads as TGTGCCAGCAGTTTAATTCGGACAGGGAATTCACCCCTCCACTTT.